The 11 T cell receptor beta chains reported below all come from one sample, sequenced in a study of shared clonotypes between healthy human individuals (TCRdb year 2020). The library relied on the immunoSEQ multiplex PCR assay. The source is immuneACCESS, and TCRdb retained only in-frame sequences with V and J called. Part of the clones is not carried over; for the studies checked, unresolved V genes explain less than half of this, and the remainder is unexplained. This sample lists 950,000 to 1,100,000 clones; approximately 72% were detected once. Less than 1.5% of the sample is taken by the ten largest. Sequenced sample: memory CD4+ T cells sorted from blood. The sample's cell subset or site label, decoded: CD45RA-negative fraction. Every receptor here comes from a man aged 18 to 35 in good health.

The rearrangement links TRBV7-6 to TRBJ1-6; no clear D. Germline CDR1 reads SGHVS; CDR2 reads FNYEAQ. This CDR3 has 18 amino acids. The V end was cut by 3 bases, the J end by 7 bases, with 22 bases between. The CDR3 spells CASSFTAAPGIFNSPLHF. DNA for the CDR3: TGTGCCAGCAGCTTCACGGCCGCCCCTGGAATCTTCAATTCACCCCTCCACTTT.

This chain uses TRBV2 with TRBJ2-5, with D perhaps matching TRBD1 (6 bases). The CDR3 length is 13 residues. Germline CDR1 is SNHLY and CDR2 is FYNNEI. V was clipped by 7 bases and J by 5 bases, with 14 bases between them. The CDR3 coding sequence is TGTGCCAGCAACGCAGGGGTCGGGGAGACCCAGTACTTC. Protein sequence: CASNAGVGETQYF. Complete variable domain (other parts from reference TRBV2 and TRBJ2-5): EPEVTQTPSHQVTQMGQEVILRCVPISNHLYFYWYRQILGQKVEFLVSFYNNEISEKSEIFDDQFSVERPDGSNFTLKIRSTKLEDSAMYFCASNAGVGETQYFGPGTRLLVL.

The chain couples TRBV21-1 to TRBJ2-7; the D call in the table, TRBD2, was not verified against the DNA. TRBV21-1 is a pseudogene. This CDR3 contains 15 residues. CDR3 residues: CASSKEASGRYEQYF. CDR3 DNA: TGTGCCAGCAGCAAAGAGGCTAGCGGGAGGTACGAGCAGTACTTC.

The chain links TRBV5-6 to TRBJ1-2; TRBD1 aligns across 7 bases. The length of the CDR3 is 13 residues. The J segment lost 5 bases and the V segment lost 6 bases, leaving 7 bases of the junction unmatched. Germline CDR1 and CDR2: SGHDT and YYEEEE. CDR3 nucleotides: TGTGCCAGCACCGAAGACAGGGCATATGGCTACACCTTC. This gives the protein CASTEDRAYGYTF.

The chain links TRBV7-2 to TRBJ2-1; 12 bases are shared with TRBD2. The CDR3 runs to 17 residues. The V and J ends lost 4 bases and 6 bases, in that order; junction bases with no gene match: 10. The germline V gene encodes CDR1 SGHTA and CDR2 FQGNSA. The CDR3 protein is CASSYRLAGAATNEQFF. CDR3 nucleotides: TGTGCCAGCAGCTACCGACTAGCGGGAGCCGCTACCAATGAGCAGTTCTTC.

The CDR3 DNA follows: TGTGCCAGCAGTTTACAGGGGGCGCAGTATGGCTACACCTTC. Translation gives CASSLQGAQYGYTF. V usage is TRBV28 and J usage is TRBJ1-2; 8 nucleotides agree with TRBD1. V dropped 2 bases and J dropped 5; count of bases not matched to a gene: 4. The CDR3 runs 14 residues. Looked up from germline, CDR1 is MDHEN and CDR2 is SYDVKM.

The gene calls are TRBV28 and TRBJ2-5; D possibly uses TRBD1 or TRBD2 (6 bases each). V lost 6 bases and J lost 6, with 35 bases in between. This CDR3 is 20 amino acids long. CDR1 is MDHEN, CDR2 SYDVKM, per germline. CDR3 amino acids: CASRELEGGRSGWAVKTQYF. The DNA of the CDR3 is TGTGCCAGCAGGGAGTTGGAAGGGGGGCGTTCCGGTTGGGCGGTAAAGACCCAGTACTTC. The whole variable domain, filled in from reference TRBV28 and TRBJ2-5, reads DVKVTQSSRYLVKRTGEKVFLECVQDMDHENMFWYRQDPGLGLRLIYFSYDVKMKEKGDIPEGYSVSREKKERFSLILESASTNQTSMYLCASRELEGGRSGWAVKTQYFGPGTRLLVL.

The J gene is TRBJ2-2, the V gene TRBV4-2, with 7 bases lining up with TRBD2. CDR1 is LGHNA, CDR2 YNFKEQ, per germline. J lost 5 bases, V lost 1 base, and 4 bases had no gene match. The CDR3 has 15 amino acids. CDR3 bases: TGTGCCAGCAGCCAAGGGATTAGCGGGACCGGGGAGCTGTTTTTT. It codes for CASSQGISGTGELFF.

This clone occurred many times. This rearrangement joins TRBV18 to TRBJ2-7; no firm D call. The CDR3 extends over 14 amino acids. Looked up from germline, CDR1 is KGHSH and CDR2 is LQKENI. Trimming shortened V by 6 bases and J by 4 bases, and 16 bases separated the two germline ends. The CDR3 region is CASSLEISSYEQYF. DNA for the CDR3: TGTGCCAGCTCCCTGGAGATATCCTCTTACGAGCAGTACTTC. Full variable domain (outside the CDR3, taken from reference TRBV18 and TRBJ2-7): NAGVMQNPRHLVRRRGQEARLRCSPMKGHSHVYWYRQLPEEGLKFMVYLQKENIIDESGMPKERFSAEFPKEGPSILRIQQVVRGDSAAYFCASSLEISSYEQYFGPGTRLTVT.

The chain uses TRBV5-1 and TRBJ2-5; 9 bases map to TRBD1. The germline gives CDR1 SGHRS, CDR2 YFSETQ. The CDR3 totals 15 residues. With V trimmed by 0 bases and J by 5 bases, 5 bases remained unmatched. The CDR3 nucleotides are TGCGCCAGCAGCTTGGGGACAGGGGCGGAGGAGACCCAGTACTTC. Translated: CASSLGTGAEETQYF.

This sequence joins TRBV30 and TRBJ2-1; D uncertain. This CDR3 spans 13 amino acids. In germline, CDR1 is GTSNPN, CDR2 SVGIG (reference sequence). Trimming pared 5 bases from V and 8 bases from J, leaving 16 bases between. The CDR3 spells CAWVTEGRYEQFF. The CDR3 region has the DNA TGTGCCTGGGTTACCGAAGGGCGGTATGAGCAGTTCTTC.